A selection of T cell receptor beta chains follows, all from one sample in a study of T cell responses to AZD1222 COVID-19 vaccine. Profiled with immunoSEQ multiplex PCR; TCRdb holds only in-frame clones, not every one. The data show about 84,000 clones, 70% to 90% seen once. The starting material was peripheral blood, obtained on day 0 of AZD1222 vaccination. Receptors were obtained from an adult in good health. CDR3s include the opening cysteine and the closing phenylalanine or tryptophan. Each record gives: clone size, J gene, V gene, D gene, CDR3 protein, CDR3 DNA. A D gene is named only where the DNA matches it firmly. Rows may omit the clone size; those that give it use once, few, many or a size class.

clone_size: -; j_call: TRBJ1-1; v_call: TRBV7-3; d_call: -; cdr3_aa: CASSSAGSRGNTEAFF; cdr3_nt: TGTGCCAGCAGCTCAGCGGGGTCCAGGGGGAACACTGAAGCTTTCTTT
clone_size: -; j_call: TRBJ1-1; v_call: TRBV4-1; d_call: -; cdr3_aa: CASSQDRVSTEAFF; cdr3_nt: TGCGCCAGCAGCCAAGATCGGGTAAGCACTGAAGCTTTCTTT
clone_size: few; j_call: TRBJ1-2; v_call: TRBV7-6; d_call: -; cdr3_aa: CASSLEGYGYTF; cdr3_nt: TGTGCCAGCAGCTTGGAGGGGTATGGCTACACCTTC
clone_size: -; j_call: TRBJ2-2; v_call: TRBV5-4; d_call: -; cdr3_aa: CASSMGWDGYTGELFF; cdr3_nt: TGTGCCAGCAGCATGGGGTGGGACGGATACACCGGGGAGCTGTTTTTT
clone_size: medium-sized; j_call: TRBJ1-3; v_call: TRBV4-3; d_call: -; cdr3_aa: CASSPTRRSGNTIYF; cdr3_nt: TGCGCCAGCAGCCCGACCCGACGGTCTGGAAACACCATATATTTT
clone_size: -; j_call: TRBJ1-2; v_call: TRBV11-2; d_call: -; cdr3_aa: CASSSSWWGYTF; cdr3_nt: TGTGCCAGCAGCTCCTCTTGGTGGGGCTACACCTTC
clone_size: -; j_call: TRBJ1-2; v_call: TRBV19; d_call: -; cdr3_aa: CASSPGDYGYTF; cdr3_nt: TGTGCCAGTTCACCGGGGGATTATGGCTACACCTTC
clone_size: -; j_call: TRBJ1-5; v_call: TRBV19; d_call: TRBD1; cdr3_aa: CASSIRQGSGNQPQHF; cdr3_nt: TGTGCCAGTAGTATCCGACAGGGTAGCGGCAATCAGCCCCAGCATTTT
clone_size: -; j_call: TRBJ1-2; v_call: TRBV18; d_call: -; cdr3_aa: CASATGTNYGYTF; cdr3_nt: TGTGCCAGCGCTACGGGGACTAACTATGGCTACACCTTC
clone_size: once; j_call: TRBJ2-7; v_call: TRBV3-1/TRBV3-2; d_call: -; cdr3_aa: CASSQDRAAGRYEQYF; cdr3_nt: TGTGCCAGCAGCCAAGATCGGGCGGCAGGGAGGTACGAGCAGTACTTC
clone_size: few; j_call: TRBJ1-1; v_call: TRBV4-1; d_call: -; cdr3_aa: CASSPEGGRGTEAFF; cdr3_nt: TGCGCCAGCAGCCCCGAGGGGGGGAGGGGAACTGAAGCTTTCTTT
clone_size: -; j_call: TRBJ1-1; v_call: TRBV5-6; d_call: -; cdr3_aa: CASSSNQGMNTEAFF; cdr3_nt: TGTGCCAGCAGCTCTAATCAGGGAATGAACACTGAAGCTTTCTTT
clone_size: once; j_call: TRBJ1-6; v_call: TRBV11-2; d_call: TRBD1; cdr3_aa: CASSIDRGDSPLHF; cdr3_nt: TGTGCCAGCAGCATCGACAGGGGTGATTCACCCCTCCACTTT
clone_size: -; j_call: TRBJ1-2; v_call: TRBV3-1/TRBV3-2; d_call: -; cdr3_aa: CASSPYPPGSYGYTF; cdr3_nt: TGTGCCAGCAGCCCCTACCCCCCCGGGAGCTATGGCTACACCTTC
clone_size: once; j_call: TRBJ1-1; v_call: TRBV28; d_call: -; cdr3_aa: CASSLPGRGEAFF; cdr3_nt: TGTGCCAGCAGCCTTCCCGGCAGGGGTGAAGCTTTCTTT
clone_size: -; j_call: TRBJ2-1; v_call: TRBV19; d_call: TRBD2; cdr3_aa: CASSHTSGRGAHNEQFF; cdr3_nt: TGTGCCAGTAGTCATACCAGCGGGAGGGGGGCCCACAATGAGCAGTTCTTC
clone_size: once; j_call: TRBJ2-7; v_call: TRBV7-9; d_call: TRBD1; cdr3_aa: CASSLAAGTGLYEQYF; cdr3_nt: TGTGCCAGCAGCTTAGCAGCCGGGACAGGGCTTTACGAGCAGTACTTC
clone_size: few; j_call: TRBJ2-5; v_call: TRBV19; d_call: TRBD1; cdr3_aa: CASSHGTGGRTQYF; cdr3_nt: TGTGCCAGTAGCCACGGGACAGGGGGCAGGACCCAGTACTTC
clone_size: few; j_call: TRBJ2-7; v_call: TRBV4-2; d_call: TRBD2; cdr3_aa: CASSPLAGGYEQYF; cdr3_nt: TGTGCCAGCAGCCCACTAGCGGGAGGCTACGAGCAGTACTTC
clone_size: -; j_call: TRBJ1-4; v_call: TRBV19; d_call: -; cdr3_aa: CASTNPRRHEKLFF; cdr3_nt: TGTGCCAGTACAAATCCGAGGAGGCATGAAAAACTGTTTTTT
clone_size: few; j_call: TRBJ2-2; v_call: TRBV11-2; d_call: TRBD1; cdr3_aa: CASSLGQGTGELFF; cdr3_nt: TGTGCCAGCAGCTTAGGACAGGGCACCGGGGAGCTGTTTTTT
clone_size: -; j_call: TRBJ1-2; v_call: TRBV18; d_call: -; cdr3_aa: CASSTGGDYGYTF; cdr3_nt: TGTGCCAGCTCAACTGGGGGGGACTATGGCTACACCTTC
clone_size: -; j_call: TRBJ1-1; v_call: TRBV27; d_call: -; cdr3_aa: CASSFSSRVNTEAFF; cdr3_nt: TGTGCCAGCAGTTTCTCATCCAGGGTGAACACTGAAGCTTTCTTT
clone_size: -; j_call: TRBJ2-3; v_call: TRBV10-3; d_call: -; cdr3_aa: CAISVLLDTQYF; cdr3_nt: TGTGCCATCAGTGTCCTCTTAGATACGCAGTATTTT
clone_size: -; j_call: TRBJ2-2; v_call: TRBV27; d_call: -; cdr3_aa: CASSLWGVTGELFF; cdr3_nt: TGTGCCAGCAGTTTATGGGGGGTCACCGGGGAGCTGTTTTTT
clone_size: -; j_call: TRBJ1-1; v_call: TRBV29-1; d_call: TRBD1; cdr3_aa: CSVHRDRANTEAFF; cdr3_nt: TGCAGCGTGCACCGGGACAGGGCGAACACTGAAGCTTTCTTT
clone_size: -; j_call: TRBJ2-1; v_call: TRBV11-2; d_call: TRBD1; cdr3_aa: CASSLVMQGAVHEQFF; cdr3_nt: TGTGCCAGCAGCTTAGTTATGCAGGGGGCTGTCCATGAGCAGTTCTTC
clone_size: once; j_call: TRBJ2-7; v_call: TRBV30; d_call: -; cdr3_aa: CAWSAGPGHIYEQYF; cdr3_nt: TGTGCCTGGAGTGCAGGCCCGGGACATATATACGAGCAGTACTTC
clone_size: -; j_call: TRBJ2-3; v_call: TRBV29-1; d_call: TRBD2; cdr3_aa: CSAVAGGLTDTQYF; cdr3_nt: TGCAGCGCGGTAGCGGGAGGGCTCACAGATACGCAGTATTTT
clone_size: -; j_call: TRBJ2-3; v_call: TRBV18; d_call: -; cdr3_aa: CASSPLSNTDTQYF; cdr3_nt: TGTGCCAGCTCACCACTCTCTAACACAGATACGCAGTATTTT
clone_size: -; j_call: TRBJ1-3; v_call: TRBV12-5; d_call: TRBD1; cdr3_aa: CASGPRDRGFSGNTIYF; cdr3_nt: TGTGCTAGTGGTCCACGGGACAGGGGGTTCTCTGGAAACACCATATATTTT
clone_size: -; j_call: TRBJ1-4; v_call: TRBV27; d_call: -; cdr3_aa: CASSLRATNEKLFF; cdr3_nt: TGTGCCAGCAGTTTACGGGCAACTAATGAAAAACTGTTTTTT
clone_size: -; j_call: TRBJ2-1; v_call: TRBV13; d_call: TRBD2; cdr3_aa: CASSLVLAGGPNEQFF; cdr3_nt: TGTGCCAGCAGCTTAGTTCTAGCGGGAGGACCCAATGAGCAGTTCTTC
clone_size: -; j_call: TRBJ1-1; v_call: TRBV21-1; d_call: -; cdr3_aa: CASSNTPRQGTNTEAFF; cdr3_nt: TGTGCCAGCAGCAACACCCCCAGACAGGGGACGAACACTGAAGCTTTCTTT
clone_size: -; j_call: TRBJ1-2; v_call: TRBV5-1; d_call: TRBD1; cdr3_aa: CASSSVPGQGMGYGYTF; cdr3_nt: TGCGCCAGCAGCTCAGTTCCGGGACAGGGGATGGGCTATGGCTACACCTTC
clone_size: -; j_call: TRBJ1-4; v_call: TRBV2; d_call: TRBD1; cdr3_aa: CASSDLGQGKKLFF; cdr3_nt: TGTGCCAGCAGTGATCTGGGACAGGGTAAAAAACTGTTTTTT
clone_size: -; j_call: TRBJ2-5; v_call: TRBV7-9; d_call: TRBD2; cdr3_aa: CASSFGSGVAGVETQYF; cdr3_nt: TGTGCCAGCAGCTTTGGTAGTGGGGTAGCGGGAGTGGAGACCCAGTACTTC
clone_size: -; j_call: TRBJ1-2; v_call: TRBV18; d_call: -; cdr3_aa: CASSPPGRAGGYTF; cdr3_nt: TGTGCCAGCTCACCACCGGGCAGGGCAGGGGGCTACACCTTC
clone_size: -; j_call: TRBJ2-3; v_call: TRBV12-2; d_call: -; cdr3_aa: CASRSPSTDTQYF; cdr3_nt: TGTGCAAGTCGTTCTCCAAGTACAGATACGCAGTATTTT
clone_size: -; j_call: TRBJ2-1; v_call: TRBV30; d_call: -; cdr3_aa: CAWSRATYNEQFF; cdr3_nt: TGTGCCTGGAGCAGGGCTACCTACAATGAGCAGTTCTTC
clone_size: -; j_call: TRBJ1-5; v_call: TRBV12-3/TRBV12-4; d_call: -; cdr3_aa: CASSLGGQPQHF; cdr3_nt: TGTGCCAGCAGTTTGGGTGGCCAGCCCCAGCATTTT